The clone carrying this T cell receptor (beta chain) was detected a few times. Its antigen remains unknown. Using its own MiXCR run on the reads, TCRdb lists one record per CDR3 protein. The sample holds about 60,000 distinct CDR3 sequences, 20% to 25% seen once. The data stem from a study of T cell repertoires in cytomegalovirus infection. Study details: CMV epitopes that were recently identified and HLA-C-restricted were used alongside well-studied HLA-B-restricted ones. Matching HLA type, along with CMV infection, was indicated by public TCR beta signatures.

The CDR3 totals 15 residues. Germline assignment: CDR1 MGHRA and CDR2 YSYEKL. V was trimmed by 1 base and J by 5 bases, leaving 12 bases between them. Study-wide results and limits: CMV-specific HLA-C-restricted TCR beta clonotypes dominated the ex vivo response.

This clonotype was obtained from a human donor in good health (CMV status not recorded). Some clones in this sample may be carry-over from other donors' samples. The chain joins TRBV4-1 to TRBJ1-5, with D hard to call. This specimen consisted of CD8+ T cells from cultured PBMCs, obtained from culture after CMV antigen stimulation. The CDR3 DNA follows: TGCGCCAGCAGCCAAGCGCCGGGATCCCATCAGCCCCAGCATTTT. Its protein is CASSQAPGSHQPQHF.